Listed here is a single T cell receptor beta chain. No antigen is known for it. TCRdb reanalysed the 5' RACE reads using MiXCR and keeps one entry per CDR3 protein. The table records about 300,000 distinct CDR3 sequences, about 20% of them present only once. The sample belongs to a study of CD8 T cells in ankylosing spondylitis. Study-wide results and caveats: Researchers reportedly found disease-linked clones significantly enriched in matched ankylosing spondylitis synovial fluid. The disease-linked clones had a CD8+ phenotype and low blood frequencies.

The sample consisted of blood, either unsorted or a sorted T cell fraction (not recorded which). This TCR was sampled from a female donor with ankylosing spondylitis or in good health (not recorded which).

CDR3 protein: CASSRRTGGEEQYF. The CDR3, as DNA: TGTGCCAGCAGTCGCCGGACAGGGGGCGAGGAGCAGTACTTC. The J gene is TRBJ2-7, the V gene TRBV6-1, with 11 bases aligning to TRBD1. CDR3 length: 14 amino acids. V shed 5 bases, J shed 7 bases, and the junction held 7 bases outside the gene matches. Germline lookup yields CDR1 MNHNS and CDR2 SASEGT.